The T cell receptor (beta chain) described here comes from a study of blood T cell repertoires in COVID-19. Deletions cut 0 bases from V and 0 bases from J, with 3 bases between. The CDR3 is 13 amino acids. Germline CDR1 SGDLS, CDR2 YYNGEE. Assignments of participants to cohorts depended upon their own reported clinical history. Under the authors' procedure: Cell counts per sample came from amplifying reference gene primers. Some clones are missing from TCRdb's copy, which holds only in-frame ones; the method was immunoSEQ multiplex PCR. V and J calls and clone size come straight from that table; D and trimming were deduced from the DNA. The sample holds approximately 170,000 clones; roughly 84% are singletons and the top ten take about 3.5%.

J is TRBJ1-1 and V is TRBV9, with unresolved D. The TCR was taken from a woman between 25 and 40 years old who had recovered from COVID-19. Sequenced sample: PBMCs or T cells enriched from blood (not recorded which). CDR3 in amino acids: CASSVAMNTEAFF. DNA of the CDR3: TGTGCCAGCAGCGTAGCCATGAACACTGAAGCTTTCTTT.